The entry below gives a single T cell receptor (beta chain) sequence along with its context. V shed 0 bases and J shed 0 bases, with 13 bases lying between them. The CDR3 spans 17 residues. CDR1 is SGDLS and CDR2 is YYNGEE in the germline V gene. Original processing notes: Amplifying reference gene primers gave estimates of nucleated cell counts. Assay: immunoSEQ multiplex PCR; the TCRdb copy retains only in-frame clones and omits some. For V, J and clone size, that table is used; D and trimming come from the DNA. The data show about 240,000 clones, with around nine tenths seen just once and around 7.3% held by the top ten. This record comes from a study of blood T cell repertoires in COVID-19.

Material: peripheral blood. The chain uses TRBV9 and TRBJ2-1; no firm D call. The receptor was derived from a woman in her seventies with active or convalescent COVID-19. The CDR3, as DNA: TGTGCCAGCAGCGTAGTCGAGGCCCGGAGCTCCTACAATGAGCAGTTCTTC. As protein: CASSVVEARSSYNEQFF.